The 27 T cell receptor beta chains reported below all come from one sample, sequenced in a study of control samples from healthy donors and cancer patients. Profiling relied on immunoSEQ multiplex PCR, and the TCRdb table lists in-frame clones only, not all of them. The sample shows 70,000 to 95,000 clones, approximately 93% of them seen only once. Sequenced: PBMCs. The receptors here all came from a woman in her forties with lung cancer.

This chain connects TRBV5-1 to TRBJ1-5; the D gene is possibly TRBD1 (6 bases). Germline lookup yields CDR1 SGHRS and CDR2 YFSETQ. The germline V and J ends were trimmed by 0 bases and 7 bases, with 8 bases remaining between them. The CDR3 consists of 13 residues. CDR3 bases: TGCGCCAGCAGCTTGGGCGGGGGCCAGCCCCAGCATTTT. Translating it yields CASSLGGGQPQHF.

This sequence joins TRBV6-6 and TRBJ2-7; 7 bases match TRBD1. CDR1 MNHNY and CDR2 SVGAGI come from the germline V gene (reference sequence). The CDR3 contains 14 residues. The J segment lost 5 bases and the V segment lost 7 bases, leaving 11 bases of the junction unmatched. The CDR3, as DNA: TGTGCCAGCATTCGATCACAGGGGCAAAACGAGCAGTACTTC. Translating it yields CASIRSQGQNEQYF.

The genes are TRBV19 and TRBJ1-1; D perhaps matches TRBD1 (5 bases). This CDR3 comprises 16 residues. Trimming cost V 5 bases and J 3 bases, with 19 bases left between them. Germline CDR1 is LNHDA and CDR2 is SQIVND (reference sequence). The CDR3 DNA follows: TGTGCCAGTAGTGCCGGGACCCCTGACGTTTACACTGAAGCTTTCTTT. It yields the protein CASSAGTPDVYTEAFF.

The chain joins TRBV5-8 to TRBJ2-5; the match to TRBD2 covers 10 bases. There are 15 residues in the CDR3. Germline CDR1 SGHTS, CDR2 YDEGEE. V lost 4 bases to trimming and J lost 3 bases; unmatched junction nucleotides: 6. CDR3 bases: TGTGCCAGCAGCCGGACTAGCGGACCGAAAGAGACCCAGTACTTC. Protein: CASSRTSGPKETQYF.

The genes are TRBV11-2 and TRBJ1-2; TRBD1 might be the D (6 bases). The germline CDR1 and CDR2 sequences are SGHAT and FQNNGV. CDR3 length equals 13 residues. V was cut by 3 bases and J by 8 bases, with 13 bases left in between. The CDR3 loop reads CASSLEGGGGYTF. The CDR3 DNA sequence: TGTGCCAGCAGCTTGGAGGGAGGGGGAGGCTACACCTTC.

Only a few counts were recorded for this clone. The chain uses TRBV30 and TRBJ2-7; D could derive from TRBD1 or TRBD2 (5 bases each). This CDR3 comprises 11 residues. V was shortened by 3 bases and J by 12 bases, with 15 bases between the two germline ends. Germline assignment: CDR1 GTSNPN and CDR2 SVGIG (reference sequence). The CDR3 coding sequence is TGTGCCTGGAGCCTAGGGACGGTTTGGTACTTC. It specifies CAWSLGTVWYF.

The chain links TRBV9 to TRBJ2-6, with TRBD1 matching over 7 bases. Germline values: CDR1 SGDLS, CDR2 YYNGEE. This CDR3 region has 15 residues. V shed 4 bases, J shed 2 bases, and the junction held 3 bases outside the gene matches. CDR3 loop: CASSHGQAGANVLTF. The CDR3 bases are TGTGCCAGCAGCCATGGACAGGCTGGGGCCAACGTCCTGACTTTC.

This chain connects TRBV11-2 to TRBJ1-1; D remains unclear. Looked up from germline, CDR1 is SGHAT and CDR2 is FQNNGV. CDR3 size: 15 residues. Between the trimmed V and J ends, which lost 2 bases and 0 bases, there was a span of 10 bases. CDR3 DNA sequence: TGTGCCAGCAGCTTAATGGGATCGGTGAACACTGAAGCTTTCTTT. Encoded protein: CASSLMGSVNTEAFF.

V gene TRBV19 combines with J gene TRBJ2-2; TRBD1 matches 8 bases. In germline, CDR1 is LNHDA, CDR2 SQIVND (reference sequence). Germline trimming cut 6 bases from V and 7 bases from J; bases unmatched to any gene: 10. This CDR3 has 15 residues. The CDR3 sequence: CASRGAGGAVGELFF. Written as DNA, the CDR3 is TGTGCCAGTAGGGGAGCAGGGGGCGCGGTCGGGGAGCTGTTTTTT.

The chain is built from TRBV7-9 and TRBJ1-1; D is perhaps TRBD1 (5 bases). Looked up from germline, CDR1 is SEHNR and CDR2 is FQNEAQ (reference sequence). The CDR3 has 13 amino acids. Trimming shortened V by 1 base and J by 10 bases, and 13 bases separated the two germline ends. Here the CDR3 DNA reads TGTGCCAGCAGCTTAGAGGGAGGGGACTCAGCTTTCTTT. Translation gives CASSLEGGDSAFF.

The rearrangement joins TRBV24-1 to TRBJ1-2, with 10 nucleotides matching TRBD1. The length of the CDR3 is 15 residues. Germline V CDR1 and CDR2: KGHDR, SFDVKD. With 3 bases clipped from V and 7 bases from J, the junction kept 7 bases outside the gene matches. The chain's CDR3 is CATSDPGQGRSGYTF. CDR3 bases: TGTGCCACCAGTGATCCGGGACAGGGGAGGTCTGGCTACACCTTC.

The V and J genes are TRBV6-5 and TRBJ2-7; tentatively, D is TRBD1 (6 bases). This CDR3 comprises 15 residues. Germline lookup yields CDR1 MNHEY and CDR2 SVGAGI. The V gene lost 0 bases and the J gene lost 2 bases, with 11 bases spanning the gap. The CDR3 nucleotides are TGTGCCAGCAGTTACTCCCCCCCAGGGGCCTACGAGCAGTACTTC. Translating gives CASSYSPPGAYEQYF.

The gene calls are TRBV3-1 (or the pseudogene TRBV3-2) and TRBJ2-1; either TRBD1 or TRBD2 may supply D (6 bases each). The CDR3 has 15 amino acids. V was clipped by 4 bases and J by 6 bases, with 16 bases between them. The germline gives CDR1 LGHDT, CDR2 YNNKEL (reference sequence). The CDR3 region is CASSLLWGAPNEQFF. The CDR3 coding sequence is TGTGCCAGCAGCCTCCTGTGGGGGGCCCCCAATGAGCAGTTCTTC.

The chain has TRBV7-9 and TRBJ2-2, with D uncertain. Germline assignment: CDR1 SEHNR and CDR2 FQNEAQ (reference sequence). The CDR3 has 15 residues. V was pared by 3 bases and J by 5 bases, with 13 bases between. For the CDR3, the DNA is TGTGCCAGCAGCTTTGAAAGTGGTACGACCGGGGAGCTGTTTTTT. Protein: CASSFESGTTGELFF.

The V gene is TRBV19, the J gene TRBJ1-5; D may be TRBD1 (5 bases). Germline-derived CDR1 and CDR2 are LNHDA and SQIVND (reference sequence). The CDR3 runs to 15 residues. V lost 2 bases and J 3 bases, leaving 11 bases between the germline ends. The CDR3 is CASSILKGANQPQHF. The DNA of the CDR3 is TGTGCCAGTAGTATACTGAAAGGGGCCAATCAGCCCCAGCATTTT.

V and J are TRBV7-3 and TRBJ2-3; the D gene is possibly TRBD2 (6 bases). The ends were cut back, 0 bases at V and 3 bases at J, with 10 bases in the middle. This CDR3 has 15 amino acids. Germline V gives CDR1 SGHTA, CDR2 FQGTGA. CDR3 region: CASSLTGDFTDTQYF. The CDR3 nucleotides are TGTGCCAGCAGCTTAACGGGGGACTTTACAGATACGCAGTATTTT.

This clone showed up just a few times. The chain carries TRBV27 and TRBJ1-1, with a possible D match to TRBD1 (5 bases). The CDR3 contains 13 residues. Germline CDR1 is MNHEY and CDR2 is SMNVEV (reference sequence). The V gene lost 3 bases and the J gene lost 4 bases, with 9 bases spanning the gap. The CDR3 DNA is TGTGCCAGCAGTTTCAGGGAGACCACTGAAGCTTTCTTT. This sequence encodes CASSFRETTEAFF.

The V call is TRBV6-5, the J call TRBJ2-1; D is ambiguous. V lost 2 bases and J 1 base, leaving 9 bases between the germline ends. The length of the CDR3 is 15 residues. CDR1 and CDR2 (germline): MNHEY, SVGAGI. The CDR3 bases are TGTGCCAGCAGTTACCAGCCCCGTTCCTACAATGAGCAGTTCTTC. Protein product: CASSYQPRSYNEQFF.

This chain uses TRBV18 with TRBJ1-1; no definite D call. There are 17 residues in the CDR3. Germline CDR1 is KGHSH and CDR2 is LQKENI. Trimming removed 0 bases from V and 0 bases from J, with 14 bases in between. CDR3 coding DNA: TGTGCCAGCTCACCACCCTTGGCGAACAGAATGAACACTGAAGCTTTCTTT. This codes for CASSPPLANRMNTEAFF.

This rearrangement joins TRBV12-5 to TRBJ2-5; D remains ambiguous. This CDR3 contains 13 residues. Trimming cost V 6 bases and J 5 bases, with 13 bases left between them. CDR1 and CDR2 from the germline V gene are LGHNT and FRNRAP. The CDR3 bases are TGTGCTAGTGGCCTCGACTTGGAGGAGACCCAGTACTTC. Translation: CASGLDLEETQYF.

The chain combines TRBV5-1 with TRBJ1-1; no reliable D call. The CDR3 totals 14 residues. Germline V gene sequence: CDR1 SGHRS, CDR2 YFSETQ. The ends were cut back, 0 bases at V and 4 bases at J, with 10 bases in the middle. In DNA form, the CDR3 reads TGCGCCAGCAGCTTGGGCGGTGACGGCACTGAAGCTTTCTTT. This encodes CASSLGGDGTEAFF.

V and J are TRBV27 and TRBJ1-2; maybe TRBD1 (6 bases). The CDR3 loop spans 14 amino acids. Trimming cost V 9 bases and J 4 bases, with 18 bases left between them. The germline gives CDR1 MNHEY, CDR2 SMNVEV (reference sequence). The CDR3 loop is CASSRVGGSYGYTF. In nucleotides, the CDR3 is TGTGCCAGTTCCCGGGTCGGGGGCAGCTATGGCTACACCTTC.

The V gene is TRBV5-1, the J gene TRBJ2-7; possibly TRBD2 for D (6 bases). Trimming cost V 0 bases and J 6 bases, with 13 bases left between them. The germline gives CDR1 SGHRS, CDR2 YFSETQ. The length of the CDR3 is 14 residues. The CDR3 region has the DNA TGCGCCAGCAGCTTGGAGGGTGGGGGAGGCGAGCAGTACTTC. Encoded protein: CASSLEGGGGEQYF.

The chain has TRBV4-1 and TRBJ1-1; tentatively, D is TRBD1 (6 bases). Germline assignment: CDR1 MGHRA and CDR2 YSYEKL. The CDR3 loop spans 14 amino acids. V lost 1 base to trimming and J lost 8 bases, with 14 bases between them. Here the CDR3 DNA reads TGCGCCAGCAGCCAAGGGGGGGCTTCAGGGGAAGCTTTCTTT. Residues: CASSQGGASGEAFF.

The V call is TRBV19, the J call TRBJ1-5; weak D call: TRBD1 (6 bases). The CDR3 covers 17 residues. V lost 7 bases and J lost 6, with 25 bases in between. In germline, CDR1 is LNHDA, CDR2 SQIVND (reference sequence). The DNA for the CDR3 is TGTGCCAGTAATAATTTCCGGGACACTCGCCGGAGTCAGCCCCAGCATTTT. The encoded protein is CASNNFRDTRRSQPQHF.

The V gene is TRBV9, the J gene TRBJ1-1; D not resolved. V was trimmed by 2 bases and J by 8 bases, leaving 13 bases between them. The CDR3 loop spans 13 amino acids. Germline assignment: CDR1 SGDLS and CDR2 YYNGEE. DNA of the CDR3: TGTGCCAGCAGCGTCGGGTGGGGTTTCGAAGCTTTCTTT. This translates into CASSVGWGFEAFF.

The rearrangement uses TRBV27 and TRBJ1-5; D uncertain. Deletions cut 8 bases from V and 3 bases from J, with 20 bases between. The germline CDR1 and CDR2 sequences are MNHEY and SMNVEV (reference sequence). The CDR3 covers 16 residues. The chain's CDR3 is CASSSRAGYNNQPQHF. CDR3 DNA: TGTGCCAGCTCGTCTCGGGCAGGCTATAACAATCAGCCCCAGCATTTT.